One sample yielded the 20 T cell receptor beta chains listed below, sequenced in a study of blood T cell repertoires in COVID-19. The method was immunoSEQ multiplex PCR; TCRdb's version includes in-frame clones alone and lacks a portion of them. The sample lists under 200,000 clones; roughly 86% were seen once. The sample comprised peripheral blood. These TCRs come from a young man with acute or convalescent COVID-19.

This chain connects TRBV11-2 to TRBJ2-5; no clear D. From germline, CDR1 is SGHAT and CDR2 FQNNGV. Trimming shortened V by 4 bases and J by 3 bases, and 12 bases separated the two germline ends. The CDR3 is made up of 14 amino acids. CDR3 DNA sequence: TGTGCCAGCAGCTCGCCTTGGGCCGAAGAGACCCAGTACTTC. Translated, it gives CASSSPWAEETQYF.

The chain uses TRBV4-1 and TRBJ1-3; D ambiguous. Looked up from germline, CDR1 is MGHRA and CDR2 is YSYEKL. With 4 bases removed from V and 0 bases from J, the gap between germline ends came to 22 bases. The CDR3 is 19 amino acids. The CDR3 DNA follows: TGCGCCAGCAGCCGCGGACTCTTGGGTAGGATACTCTCTGGAAACACCATATATTTT. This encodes CASSRGLLGRILSGNTIYF.

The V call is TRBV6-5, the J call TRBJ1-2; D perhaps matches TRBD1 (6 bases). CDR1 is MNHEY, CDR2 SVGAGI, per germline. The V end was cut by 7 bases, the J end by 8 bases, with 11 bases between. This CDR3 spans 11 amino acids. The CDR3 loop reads CASTIRGGYTF. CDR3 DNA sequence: TGTGCCAGCACCATAAGGGGGGGCTACACCTTC.

As DNA, the CDR3 is TGTGCCAGTAGTCTCCGGGAGGCAAGACGAGCTTTCTTT. Translating gives CASSLREARRAFF. V usage is TRBV19 and J usage is TRBJ1-1, with D unresolved. Trimming cost V 5 bases and J 10 bases, with 17 bases left between them. Germline values: CDR1 LNHDA, CDR2 SQIVND (reference sequence). This CDR3 spans 13 amino acids.

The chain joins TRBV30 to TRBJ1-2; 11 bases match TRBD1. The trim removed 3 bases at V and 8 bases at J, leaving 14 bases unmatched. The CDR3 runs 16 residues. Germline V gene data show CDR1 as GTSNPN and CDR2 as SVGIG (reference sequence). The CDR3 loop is CAWRWGEDRGRRGYTF. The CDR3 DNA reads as TGTGCCTGGAGGTGGGGAGAGGACAGGGGGCGTCGAGGCTACACCTTC.

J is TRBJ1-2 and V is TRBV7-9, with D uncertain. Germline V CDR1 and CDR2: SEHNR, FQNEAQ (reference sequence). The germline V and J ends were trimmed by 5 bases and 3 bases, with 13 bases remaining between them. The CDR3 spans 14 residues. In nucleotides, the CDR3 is TGTGCCAGCAGCATAAAGCCGGAGTACTATGGCTACACCTTC. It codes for CASSIKPEYYGYTF.

CDR3 bases: TGTGCCAGTAACGAAGGGGTTAGTCAGCCCCAGCATTTT. Translation gives CASNEGVSQPQHF. The V and J genes are TRBV19 and TRBJ1-5, with TRBD1 as a possible D gene (5 bases). The V gene's germline CDR1 is LNHDA and CDR2 SQIVND (reference sequence). Trimming took 7 bases from V and 6 from J, leaving 13 bases between them. The CDR3 is 13 residues long.

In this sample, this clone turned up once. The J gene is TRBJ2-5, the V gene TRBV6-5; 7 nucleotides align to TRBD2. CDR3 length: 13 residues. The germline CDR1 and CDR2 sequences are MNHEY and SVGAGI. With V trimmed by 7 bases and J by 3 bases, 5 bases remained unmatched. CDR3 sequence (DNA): TGTGCCAGCACCGAGGGAGGGAAAGAGACCCAGTACTTC. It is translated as CASTEGGKETQYF.

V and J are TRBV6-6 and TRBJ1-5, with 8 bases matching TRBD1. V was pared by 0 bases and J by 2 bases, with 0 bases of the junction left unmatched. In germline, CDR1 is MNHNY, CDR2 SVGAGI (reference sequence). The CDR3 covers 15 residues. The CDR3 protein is CASSYSGQGNQPQHF. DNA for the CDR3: TGTGCCAGCAGTTACTCGGGACAGGGCAATCAGCCCCAGCATTTT.

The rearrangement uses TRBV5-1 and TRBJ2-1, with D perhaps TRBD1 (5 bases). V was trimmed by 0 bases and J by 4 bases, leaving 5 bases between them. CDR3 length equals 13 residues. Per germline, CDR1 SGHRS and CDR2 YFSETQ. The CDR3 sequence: CASSLGQYNEQFF. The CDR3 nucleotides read TGCGCCAGCAGCTTGGGACAGTACAATGAGCAGTTCTTC.

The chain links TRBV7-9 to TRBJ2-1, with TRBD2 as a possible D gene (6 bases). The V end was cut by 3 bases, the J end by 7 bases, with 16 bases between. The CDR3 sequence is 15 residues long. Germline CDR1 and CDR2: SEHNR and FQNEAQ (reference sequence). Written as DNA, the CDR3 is TGTGCCAGCAGCTTTCTGGAGGGAGTCTTAAATGAGCAGTTCTTC. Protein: CASSFLEGVLNEQFF.

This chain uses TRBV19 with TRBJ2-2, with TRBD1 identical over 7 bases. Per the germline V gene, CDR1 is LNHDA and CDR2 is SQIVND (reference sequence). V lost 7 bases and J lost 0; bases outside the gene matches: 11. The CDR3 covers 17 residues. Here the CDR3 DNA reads TGTGCCAGTACCAAAAGAACCGGGACAGCGAACACCGGGGAGCTGTTTTTT. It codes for CASTKRTGTANTGELFF.

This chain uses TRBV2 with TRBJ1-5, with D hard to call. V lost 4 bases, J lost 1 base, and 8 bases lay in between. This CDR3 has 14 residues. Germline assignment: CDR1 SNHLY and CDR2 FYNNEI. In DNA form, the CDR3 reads TGTGCCAGCAGTGTTGAGATGAGCAATCAGCCCCAGCATTTT. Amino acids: CASSVEMSNQPQHF.

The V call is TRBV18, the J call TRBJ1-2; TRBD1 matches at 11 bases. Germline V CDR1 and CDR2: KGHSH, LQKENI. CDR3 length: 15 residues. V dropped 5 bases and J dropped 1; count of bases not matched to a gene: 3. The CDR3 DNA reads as TGTGCCAGCTCAACGGGACAGGGGGATAACTATGGCTACACCTTC. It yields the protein CASSTGQGDNYGYTF.

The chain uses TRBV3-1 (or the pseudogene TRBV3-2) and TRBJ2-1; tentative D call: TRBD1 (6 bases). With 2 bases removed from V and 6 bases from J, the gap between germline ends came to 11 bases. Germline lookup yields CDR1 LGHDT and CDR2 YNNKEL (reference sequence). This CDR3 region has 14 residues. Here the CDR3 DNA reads TGTGCCAGCAGCCAATCCCTCAGGGGCAATGAGCAGTTCTTC. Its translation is CASSQSLRGNEQFF.

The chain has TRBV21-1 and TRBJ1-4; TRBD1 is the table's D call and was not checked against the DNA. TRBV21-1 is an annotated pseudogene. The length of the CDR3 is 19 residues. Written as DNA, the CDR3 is TGTGCCAGCAGCCGTGTTCGAACGGACAGATATGCAACTAATGAAAAACTGTTTTTT. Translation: CASSRVRTDRYATNEKLFF.

The DNA of the CDR3 is TGTGCCAGCAGCTTAGGATCTAGCGGGAGACCCTACGAGCAGTACGTC. This translates into CASSLGSSGRPYEQYV. The rearrangement uses TRBV7-9 and TRBJ2-7; 10 nucleotides agree with TRBD2. The CDR3 covers 16 residues. The V and J ends lost 1 base and 2 bases, in that order; junction bases with no gene match: 5. CDR1 SEHNR and CDR2 FQNEAQ come from the germline V gene (reference sequence).

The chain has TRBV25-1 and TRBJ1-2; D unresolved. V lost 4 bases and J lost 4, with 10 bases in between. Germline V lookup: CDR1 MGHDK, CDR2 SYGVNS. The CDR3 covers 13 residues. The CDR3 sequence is CASSGAGFYGYTF. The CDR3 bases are TGTGCCAGCAGTGGTGCAGGATTCTATGGCTACACCTTC.

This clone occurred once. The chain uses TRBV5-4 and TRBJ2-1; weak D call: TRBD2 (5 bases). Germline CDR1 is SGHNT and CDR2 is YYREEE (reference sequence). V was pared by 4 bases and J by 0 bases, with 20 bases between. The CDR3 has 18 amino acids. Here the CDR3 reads CASSPGPGRANSYNEQFF. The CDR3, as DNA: TGTGCCAGCAGCCCCGGACCCGGGCGGGCGAACTCCTACAATGAGCAGTTCTTC.

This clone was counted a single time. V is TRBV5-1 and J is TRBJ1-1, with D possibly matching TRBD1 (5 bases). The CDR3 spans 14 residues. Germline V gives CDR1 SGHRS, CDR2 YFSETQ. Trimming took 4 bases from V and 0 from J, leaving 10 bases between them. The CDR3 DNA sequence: TGCGCCAGCAGCCTGGGACGGGTGAACACTGAAGCTTTCTTT. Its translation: CASSLGRVNTEAFF. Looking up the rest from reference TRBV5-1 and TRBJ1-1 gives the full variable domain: KAGVTQTPRYLIKTRGQQVTLSCSPISGHRSVSWYQQTPGQGLQFLFEYFSETQRNKGNFPGRFSGRQFSNSRSEMNVSTLELGDSALYLCASSLGRVNTEAFFGQGTRLTVV.